A selection of T cell receptor beta chains follows, all from one sample in a study of blood T cell repertoires in COVID-19. Profiled with immunoSEQ multiplex PCR; TCRdb holds only in-frame clones, not every one. The sample records roughly 380,000 clones, approximately 90% being singletons. The sequencing sample was made of peripheral blood. These receptors originate from a woman between 35 and 50 years old with COVID-19, enrolled during active disease. CDR3s include the opening cysteine and the closing phenylalanine or tryptophan. D genes are given only for firm matches. Clone size is given for some rows only: seen once, a few or many times, or a class if the clone is expanded.

V gene	J gene	clone size	D gene	CDR3 DNA	CDR3 protein
TRBV19	TRBJ1-1	-	-	TGTGCCAGTAGTCCGGCCAGGGGGAACACTGAAGCTTTCTTT	CASSPARGNTEAFF
TRBV4-3	TRBJ1-2	-	TRBD1	TGCGCCAGCAGCCAGGGGCCGACAGGGGGGTATGGCTACACCTTC	CASSQGPTGGYGYTF
TRBV6-5	TRBJ1-5	-	TRBD1	TGTGCCAGCAAGGGGACAGGGGGCGCATCTCAGCCCCAGCATTTT	CASKGTGGASQPQHF
TRBV12-3/TRBV12-4	TRBJ1-1	-	-	TGTGCCAGCAGTTTTAAGGGGACTGAAGCTTTCTTT	CASSFKGTEAFF
TRBV27	TRBJ2-7	-	-	TGTGCCAGCAGTTTATTCCGACAGTCCTACGAGCAGTACTTC	CASSLFRQSYEQYF
TRBV30	TRBJ2-7	-	-	TGTGCCTGGAGTATAAAGGGGACCTACGAGCAGTACTTC	CAWSIKGTYEQYF
TRBV5-1	TRBJ2-3	-	TRBD1	TGCGCCAGCAGCTTGGTTCGACAGGGGGCCGCAGATACGCAGTATTTT	CASSLVRQGAADTQYF
TRBV18	TRBJ2-1	once	TRBD2	TGTGCCAGCTCACCACTTTTTCCTAGCGGGACCCAAAATTCCTACAATGAGCAGTTCTTC	CASSPLFPSGTQNSYNEQFF
TRBV28	TRBJ1-2	once	-	TGTGCCAGCAGTCCATCTCCGGACTATGGCTACACCTTC	CASSPSPDYGYTF
TRBV6-2/TRBV6-3	TRBJ1-1	-	-	TGTGCCAGCAGCGACTCCAACACTGAAGCTTTCTTT	CASSDSNTEAFF
TRBV2	TRBJ1-5	-	-	TGTGCCAGCAGTGATACGGGTTTGGGCAATCAGCCCCAGCATTTT	CASSDTGLGNQPQHF
TRBV30	TRBJ1-2	-	TRBD1	TGTGCCTGGAGCAACGCGGGACAGGGGGACTATGGCTACACCTTC	CAWSNAGQGDYGYTF
TRBV4-2	TRBJ2-5	-	TRBD2	TGTGCCAGCAGCCCCAGACTAGCGGCGCTTCAAGAGACCCAGTACTTC	CASSPRLAALQETQYF
TRBV9	TRBJ1-1	-	-	TGTGCCAGCAGCGTACAACGGGGCACTGAAGCTTTCTTT	CASSVQRGTEAFF
TRBV30	TRBJ1-1	-	-	TGTGCCTGGAGCGCACAACCCCTCACTGAAGCTTTCTTT	CAWSAQPLTEAFF
TRBV20-1	TRBJ1-2	-	-	TGCAGTGCTAGTAGTCGGGTCCGGGTCCCGGACTATGGCTACACCTTC	CSASSRVRVPDYGYTF
TRBV21-1	TRBJ1-1	-	-	TGTGCCAGCAGGAAGGACAGGGGATGGTCGCACACTGAAGCTTTCTTT	CASRKDRGWSHTEAFF
TRBV7-9	TRBJ1-1	-	TRBD1	TGTGCCAGCAGCCTGGGACAGGGGAACGGTGAAGCTTTCTTT	CASSLGQGNGEAFF
TRBV7-2	TRBJ1-3	-	-	TGTGCCAGCAGCTTTAACAGGATGTCTGGAAACACCATATATTTT	CASSFNRMSGNTIYF
TRBV18	TRBJ1-2	-	TRBD1	TGTGCCAGCTCACCCCGGACAGGACACTATGGCTACACCTTC	CASSPRTGHYGYTF
TRBV6-7	TRBJ1-2	-	-	TGTGCCAGCAGGGCACGCGTAGCCGCCAGGGACATTCCGGGCTACACCTTC	CASRARVAARDIPGYTF
TRBV30	TRBJ1-1	-	-	TGTGCCTGGAGTGTCTTACGGGGGACTGAAGCTTTCTTT	CAWSVLRGTEAFF
TRBV30	TRBJ2-3	-	TRBD2	TGTGCCTGGAGTGGGAGCGGGACCCCAGATACGCAGTATTTT	CAWSGSGTPDTQYF
TRBV4-1	TRBJ1-1	-	TRBD1	TGCGCCAGCAGCCAAGAAGGACAGGGGAGGACTGAAGCTTTCTTT	CASSQEGQGRTEAFF
TRBV7-2	TRBJ2-1	once	-	TGTGCCAGCAGCTTAGTTTCAGGGGTTTACAATGAGCAGTTCTTC	CASSLVSGVYNEQFF
TRBV5-5	TRBJ2-7	few	-	TGTGCCAGCAGCTTGGATTATGGGCTGCCCTACGAGCAGTACTTC	CASSLDYGLPYEQYF
TRBV10-3	TRBJ2-7	-	-	TGTGCCATCAGTGGAGCCAGCGAAAGCTACGAGCAGTACTTC	CAISGASESYEQYF
TRBV6-2/TRBV6-3	TRBJ2-2	once	-	TGTGCCAGCAGTCTGGCAGGTTACACCGGGGAGCTGTTTTTT	CASSLAGYTGELFF
TRBV7-9	TRBJ1-2	-	-	TGTGCCAGCAGCTTCGGCACAGGGAACCTCGGCTATGGCTACACCTTC	CASSFGTGNLGYGYTF
TRBV15	TRBJ1-3	-	-	TGTGCCACCAGCAGAGATCAGGGGCGCGGTGGAAACACCATATATTTT	CATSRDQGRGGNTIYF
TRBV9	TRBJ2-3	-	-	TGTGCCAGCAGCGTAGCCCCATTAGGGGCTAGCACAGATACGCAGTATTTT	CASSVAPLGASTDTQYF
TRBV29-1	TRBJ2-3	-	-	TGCAGCGCTGTTAAGGGAGGCACGCAGTATTTT	CSAVKGGTQYF
TRBV18	TRBJ2-1	-	TRBD1	TGTGCCAGCTCACCGGGTACAGGGGGAATAGGTGAGCAGTTCTTC	CASSPGTGGIGEQFF
TRBV27	TRBJ2-6	-	-	TGTGCCAGCAGTGGACATCTCTCTGGGGCCAACGTCCTGACTTTC	CASSGHLSGANVLTF
TRBV2	TRBJ2-1	-	-	TGTGCCAGCATGGTGGCTGCCTCCTACAATGAGCAGTTCTTC	CASMVAASYNEQFF